This TCR beta chain was captured by sequencing in a study of shared clonotypes between healthy human individuals. Sequenced by immunoSEQ multiplex PCR; TCRdb stores in-frame clones only, minus some. The table records approximately 2,300,000 clones, about nine tenths of them present only once. Points on this clone: This CDR3 is also generated by other DNA sequences in the sample.

From germline, CDR1 is KGHSH and CDR2 LQKENI. Trimming removed 0 bases at V and 6 bases at J, with 7 bases between. The CDR3 totals 13 residues. This rearrangement joins TRBV18 to TRBJ2-3; possibly TRBD2 for D (5 bases). The specimen was naive CD4+ T cells from PBMCs. Subset noted: CD45RA+ positively selected. The clonotype was recovered from a man between 18 and 35 years old in good health. Some clones in this sample may be carry-over from other donors' samples. In DNA form, the CDR3 reads TGTGCCAGCTCACCACCTAGCGTCGATACGCAGTATTTT. Its translation: CASSPPSVDTQYF. Full variable domain (remainder filled in from reference TRBV18 and TRBJ2-3): NAGVMQNPRHLVRRRGQEARLRCSPMKGHSHVYWYRQLPEEGLKFMVYLQKENIIDESGMPKERFSAEFPKEGPSILRIQQVVRGDSAAYFCASSPPSVDTQYFGPGTRLTVL.